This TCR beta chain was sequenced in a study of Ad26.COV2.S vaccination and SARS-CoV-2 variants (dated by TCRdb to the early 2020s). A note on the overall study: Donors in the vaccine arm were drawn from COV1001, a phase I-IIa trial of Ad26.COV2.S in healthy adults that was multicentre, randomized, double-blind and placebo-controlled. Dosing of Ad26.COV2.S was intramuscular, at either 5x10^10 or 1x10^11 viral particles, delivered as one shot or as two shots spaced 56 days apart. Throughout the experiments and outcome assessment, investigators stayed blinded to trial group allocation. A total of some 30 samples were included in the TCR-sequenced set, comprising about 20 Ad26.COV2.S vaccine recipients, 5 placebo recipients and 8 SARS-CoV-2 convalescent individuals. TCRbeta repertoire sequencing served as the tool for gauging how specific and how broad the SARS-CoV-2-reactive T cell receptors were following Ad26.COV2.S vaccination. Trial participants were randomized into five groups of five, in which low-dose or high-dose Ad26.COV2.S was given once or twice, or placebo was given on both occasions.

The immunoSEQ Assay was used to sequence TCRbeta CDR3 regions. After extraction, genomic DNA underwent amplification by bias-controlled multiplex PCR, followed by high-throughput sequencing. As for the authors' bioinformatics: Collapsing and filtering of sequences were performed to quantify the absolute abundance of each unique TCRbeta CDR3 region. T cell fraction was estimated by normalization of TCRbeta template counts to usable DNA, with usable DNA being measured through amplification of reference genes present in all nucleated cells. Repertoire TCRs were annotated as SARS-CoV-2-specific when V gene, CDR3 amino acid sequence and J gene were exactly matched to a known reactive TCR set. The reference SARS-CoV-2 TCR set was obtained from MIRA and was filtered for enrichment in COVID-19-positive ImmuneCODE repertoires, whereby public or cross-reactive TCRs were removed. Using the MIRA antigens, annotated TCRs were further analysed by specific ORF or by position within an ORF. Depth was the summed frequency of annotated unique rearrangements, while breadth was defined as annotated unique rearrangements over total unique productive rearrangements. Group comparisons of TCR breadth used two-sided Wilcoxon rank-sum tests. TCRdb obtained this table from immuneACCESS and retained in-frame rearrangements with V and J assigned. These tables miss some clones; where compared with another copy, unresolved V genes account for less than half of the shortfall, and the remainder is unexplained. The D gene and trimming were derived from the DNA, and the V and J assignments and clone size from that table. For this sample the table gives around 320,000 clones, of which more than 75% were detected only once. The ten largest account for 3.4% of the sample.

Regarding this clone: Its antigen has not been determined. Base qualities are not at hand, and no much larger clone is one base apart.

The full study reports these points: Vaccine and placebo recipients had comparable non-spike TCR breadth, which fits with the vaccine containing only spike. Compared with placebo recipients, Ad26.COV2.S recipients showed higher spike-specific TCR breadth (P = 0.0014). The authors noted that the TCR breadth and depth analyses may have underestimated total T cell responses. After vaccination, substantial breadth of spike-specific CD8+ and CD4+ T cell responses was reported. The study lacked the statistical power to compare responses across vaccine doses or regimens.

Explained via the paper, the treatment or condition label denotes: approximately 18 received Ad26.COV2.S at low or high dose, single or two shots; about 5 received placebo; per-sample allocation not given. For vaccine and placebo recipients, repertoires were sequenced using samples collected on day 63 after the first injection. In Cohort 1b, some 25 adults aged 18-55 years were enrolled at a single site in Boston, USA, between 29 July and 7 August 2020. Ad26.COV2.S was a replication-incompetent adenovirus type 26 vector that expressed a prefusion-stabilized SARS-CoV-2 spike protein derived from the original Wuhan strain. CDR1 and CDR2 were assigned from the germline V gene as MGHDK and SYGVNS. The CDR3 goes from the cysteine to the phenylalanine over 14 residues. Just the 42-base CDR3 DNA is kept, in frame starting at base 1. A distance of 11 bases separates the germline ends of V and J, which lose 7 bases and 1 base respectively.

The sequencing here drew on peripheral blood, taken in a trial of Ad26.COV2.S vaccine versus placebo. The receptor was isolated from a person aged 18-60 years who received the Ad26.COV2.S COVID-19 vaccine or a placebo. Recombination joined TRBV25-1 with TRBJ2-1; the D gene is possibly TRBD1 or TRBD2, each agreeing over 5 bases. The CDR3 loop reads CASTPWGSYNEQFF. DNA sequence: TGTGCCAGCACCCCCTGGGGGTCCTACAATGAGCAGTTCTTC.